This T cell receptor (beta chain) was observed in a study of cytomegalovirus exposure and HLA in healthy donors. Study-level points and caveats: An analysis that was carried out later associated about 17,000 TCR beta sequences with HLA alleles at 0.05 false discovery rate.

The PCR used 60 Vbeta and 13 Jbeta primers. Produced via immunoSEQ multiplex PCR; TCRdb's table is partial and in-frame only. The sample has tens of thousands of clones, almost 80% seen once. As for this clone: Its target is unknown.

The receptor was isolated from a woman in her thirties or forties in good health and CMV-seropositive. The sequenced sample was PBMCs.

CDR3 bases: TGTGCCTACAAACCGGGACAGAACTATAATTCACCCCTCCACTTT. Translating it yields CAYKPGQNYNSPLHF. The gene calls are TRBV30 and TRBJ1-6; 7 nucleotides agree with TRBD1. V lost 7 bases to trimming and J lost 3 bases; unmatched junction nucleotides: 9. Germline assignment: CDR1 GTSNPN and CDR2 SVGIG (reference sequence). The CDR3 runs to 15 residues. The full variable domain, with the rest looked up from reference TRBV30 and TRBJ1-6, is SQTIHQWPATLVQPVGSPLSLECTVEGTSNPNLYWYRQAAGRGLQLLFYSVGIGQISSEVPQNLSASRPQDRQFILSSKKLLLSDSGFYLCAYKPGQNYNSPLHFGNGTRLTVT.